One sample yielded the 5 T cell receptor beta chains listed below, sequenced in a study of human T cells and chemical hapten exposure. TCRdb called the RACE reads again in MiXCR, with one record for every CDR3 protein. The sample gives 300,000 to 450,000 distinct CDR3 sequences, about 5.4% of which show up once; less than 9% is in the top ten. The time point here: pre-sensitization, week 0. Regarding treatment: therapeutic diphenylcyclopropenone sensitization with weekly scalp DPC. The source material was whole blood, sampled in connection with sensitization to the hapten diphenylcyclopropenone (DPC). The receptor source for this set is a woman between 18 and 30 years old with alopecia areata. Some clones in this sample may be carry-over from other donors' samples.

There are a few counts of this clonotype. The chain is built from TRBV2 and TRBJ2-3; 10 nucleotides align to TRBD1. Per germline, CDR1 SNHLY and CDR2 FYNNEI. This CDR3 contains 15 residues. J was trimmed by 3 bases and V by 6 bases; bases with no gene match: 6. The CDR3 reads CASRDRQGATDTQYF. In nucleotides, the CDR3 is TGTGCCAGCAGAGACCGACAGGGGGCGACAGATACGCAGTATTTT.

This clonotype was counted only a few times. The gene calls are TRBV6-2 or TRBV6-3 and TRBJ1-5; a weak D match, TRBD1 (6 bases). The germline CDR1 and CDR2 sequences are MNHEY and SVGEGT. V shed 4 bases and J shed 6 bases, with 19 bases lying between them. The CDR3 sequence is 16 residues long. CDR3 region: CASSWSIGGEAQPQHF. The CDR3 region has the DNA TGTGCCAGCAGTTGGAGTATCGGGGGCGAGGCTCAGCCCCAGCATTTT.

This clonotype was recorded at least ten times. The gene calls are TRBV18 and TRBJ1-4, with 7 bases that match TRBD1. Germline CDR1 KGHSH, CDR2 LQKENI. J gave up 0 bases and V 3 bases, and 10 bases lay outside the gene matches. CDR3 length equals 18 residues. In nucleotides, the CDR3 is TGTGCCAGCTCACCTCGACAGGGAAGCGGGGCAACTAATGAAAAACTGTTTTTT. Encoded protein: CASSPRQGSGATNEKLFF.

This clonotype was counted ten times or more. J is TRBJ2-3 and V is TRBV12-3 or TRBV12-4; D remains ambiguous. V was clipped by 7 bases and J by 5 bases, with 13 bases between them. The CDR3 covers 13 residues. The CDR3 bases are TGTGCCAGCACTATTGGGTCCGGAGATACGCAGTATTTT. Amino acids: CASTIGSGDTQYF.

The chain has TRBV7-2 and TRBJ1-1, with 7 nucleotides matching TRBD1. Germline CDR1 SGHTA, CDR2 FQGNSA. The CDR3 runs to 13 residues. With V trimmed by 3 bases and J by 4 bases, 2 bases remained unmatched. CDR3 region: CASSFPGGTEAFF. The CDR3 bases are TGTGCCAGCAGCTTCCCAGGGGGCACTGAAGCTTTCTTT.